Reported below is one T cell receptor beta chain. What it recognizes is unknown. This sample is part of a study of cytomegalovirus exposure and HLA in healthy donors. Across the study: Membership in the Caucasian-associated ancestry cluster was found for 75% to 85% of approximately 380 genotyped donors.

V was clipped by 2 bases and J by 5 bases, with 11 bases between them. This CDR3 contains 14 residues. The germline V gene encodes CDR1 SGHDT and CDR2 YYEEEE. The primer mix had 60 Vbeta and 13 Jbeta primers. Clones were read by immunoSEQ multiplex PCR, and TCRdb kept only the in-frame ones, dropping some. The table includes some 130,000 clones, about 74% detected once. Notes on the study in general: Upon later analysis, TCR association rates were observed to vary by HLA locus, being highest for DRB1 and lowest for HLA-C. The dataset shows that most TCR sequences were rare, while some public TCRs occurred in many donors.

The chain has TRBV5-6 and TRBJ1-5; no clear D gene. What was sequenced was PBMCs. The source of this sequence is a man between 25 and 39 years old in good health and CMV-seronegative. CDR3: CASSFMGRHQPQHF. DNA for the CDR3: TGTGCCAGCAGCTTTATGGGCAGGCATCAGCCCCAGCATTTT.